The rows below give T cell receptor beta chains drawn from one sample of a study of blood T cell repertoires in COVID-19. This table comes from immunoSEQ multiplex PCR, and its TCRdb copy is limited to in-frame clones, with some not included. The profile shows 100,000 to 150,000 clones, around four fifths of them singletons. The sequenced sample consisted of peripheral blood. The receptors were gathered from a human donor in a cohort sampled during active COVID-19. Each CDR3 is given with its conserved first and last residue. A D gene is named only where the DNA matches it firmly. Not every row has a clone size; where given, it reads once, few, many or a size class.

TRBJ2-5	-	-	TRBV18	TGTGCCAGCTCACCCATAATAGGAGCAGAGACCCAGTACTTC	CASSPIIGAETQYF
TRBJ1-5	-	TRBD1	TRBV18	TGTGCCAGCTCACTTGCGGGACAGGGGAGCAATCAGCCCCAGCATTTT	CASSLAGQGSNQPQHF
TRBJ2-3	-	TRBD2	TRBV10-3	TGTGCCATCAGGGATATAGCGGGAGAGAGAGATACGCAGTATTTT	CAIRDIAGERDTQYF
TRBJ2-7	-	-	TRBV11-2	TGTGCCAGCAGCCCCCGGTTGTCAGGGGGGATCTACGAGCAGTACTTC	CASSPRLSGGIYEQYF
TRBJ1-2	-	-	TRBV30	TGTGCCTGGAGTGTACAAGGGGGGGTCTATGGCTACACCTTC	CAWSVQGGVYGYTF
TRBJ2-4	once	TRBD1	TRBV5-4	TGTGCCAGCAGTACAGGGGTATCCAAAAACATTCAGTACTTC	CASSTGVSKNIQYF
TRBJ2-7	-	-	TRBV30	TGTGCCTGGAGGACAGGAGGCGAGCAGTACTTC	CAWRTGGEQYF
TRBJ1-2	-	-	TRBV18	TGTGCCAGCTCACCACCGGACACCTATGGCTACACCTTC	CASSPPDTYGYTF
TRBJ2-7	-	-	TRBV11-2	TGTGCCAGCAGCTTAAGCGGCGGGATCTCCTACGAGCAGTACTTC	CASSLSGGISYEQYF
TRBJ2-5	-	-	TRBV18	TGTGCCAGCTCACCACAGTCGGAGGGCTCGGCCCAGTACTTC	CASSPQSEGSAQYF
TRBJ2-1	-	TRBD2	TRBV6-2/TRBV6-3	TGTGCCAGCACCCCCCGGGTAGGACTAGCCGTTTCGAGCTCCTACAATGAGCAGTTCTTC	CASTPRVGLAVSSSYNEQFF
TRBJ2-4	-	-	TRBV4-2	TGTGCCAGCAGCCGGGAGGCGGAGGCCAAAAACATTCAGTACTTC	CASSREAEAKNIQYF
TRBJ1-1	-	-	TRBV18	TGTGCCAGCTCACCATTACAGGGTATGAACACTGAAGCTTTCTTT	CASSPLQGMNTEAFF
TRBJ2-3	-	-	TRBV19	TGTGCCAGTAGTATGTCAGGTGCCACCTTCACAGATACGCAGTATTTT	CASSMSGATFTDTQYF
TRBJ1-1	-	-	TRBV5-4	TGTGCCAGCAATACCGACGGAACTGGAGAGAAAGCTTTCTTT	CASNTDGTGEKAFF
TRBJ1-4	few	TRBD1	TRBV5-1	TGCGCCAGCAGCTTGATGGACAGGGTTAATGAAAAACTGTTTTTT	CASSLMDRVNEKLFF
TRBJ2-7	-	-	TRBV12-5	TGTGCTAGTGGTTTGTCCTTGGGTAGGGGCCGACCCTACGAGCAGTACTTC	CASGLSLGRGRPYEQYF